The text below deals with one T cell receptor beta chain. Its specificity is unknown. Autologous stem cell transplantation was followed by relapse in every patient, and brentuximab vedotin exposure varied. The source of the sample is a study of PD-1 blockade in classical Hodgkin lymphoma. Points from the study as a whole: Repertoire differences lack defined causes, possibly disease activity or prior therapy. Those achieving complete response showed baseline diversity like newly diagnosed patients.

The CDR3 has 17 amino acids. Trimming removed 7 bases from V and 2 bases from J; junction bases left unmatched: 13. From germline, CDR1 is SNHLY and CDR2 FYNNEI. Data came from immunoSEQ multiplex PCR; TCRdb stores just in-frame clones and leaves some out. Here the sample spans more than 40,000 clones, almost 90% being singletons. Sequenced material: peripheral blood mononuclear cells (PBMCs), taken at baseline. The chain recombines TRBV2 with TRBJ1-5; TRBD1 matches 8 bases. This receptor was obtained from a human donor with classical Hodgkin lymphoma. This CDR3 is CASMARQGRLGNQPQHF. CDR3 DNA sequence: TGTGCCAGCATGGCCCGACAGGGGCGCTTGGGCAATCAGCCCCAGCATTTT.